This is a list of T cell receptor beta chains from one sample in a study of beta chain features in type 1 diabetes. The repertoire was sequenced with immunoSEQ multiplex PCR; TCRdb's copy has only in-frame clones and lacks some. The data show about 620,000 clones, roughly 15% seen once. Sequenced sample: naive CD4+ T cells from blood. These receptors all stem from a man younger than 30 in good health. Each CDR3 is given with its conserved first and last residue. D genes are given only for firm matches. Part of the rows lack a size; the others show once, few, many or a class for expanded clones.

v_gene	d_gene	abundance	j_gene	CDR3aa	CDR3nt
TRBV21-1	.	few	TRBJ1-1	CASDRGMNTEAFF	TGTGCCAGCGACAGGGGGATGAACACTGAAGCTTTCTTT
TRBV7-2	TRBD1	few	TRBJ2-7	CASSFGQGRYEQYF	TGTGCCAGCAGCTTTGGACAGGGGAGGTACGAGCAGTACTTC
TRBV4-1	.	.	TRBJ1-5	CASSQVRGSGNQPQHF	TGCGCCAGCAGCCAAGTGAGGGGATCAGGCAATCAGCCCCAGCATTTT
TRBV11-2	.	.	TRBJ1-3	CASSPHGGNTIYF	TGTGCCAGCAGCCCCCATGGCGGAAACACCATATATTTT
TRBV25-1	.	.	TRBJ2-7	CASSASWGLTRESYEQYF	TGTGCCAGCAGTGCCTCATGGGGCTTGACAAGGGAGTCCTACGAGCAGTACTTC
TRBV9	.	few	TRBJ1-2	CASNPGQTGYGYTF	TGTGCCAGCAACCCAGGACAGACGGGCTATGGCTACACCTTC
TRBV7-6	.	.	TRBJ1-4	CASSNSGQLPEKLFF	TGTGCCAGCAGCAACTCCGGACAGCTCCCCGAAAAACTGTTTTTT
TRBV7-9	.	.	TRBJ2-4	CASSSGSLAKNIQYF	TGTGCCAGCAGCTCTGGGTCATTAGCCAAAAACATTCAGTACTTC
TRBV5-4	TRBD2	.	TRBJ2-1	CASSVPGLAGNEQFF	TGTGCCAGCAGCGTACCGGGACTAGCGGGGAATGAGCAGTTCTTC
TRBV5-1	.	few	TRBJ1-1	CASSLVKNTEAFF	TGCGCCAGCAGCTTGGTAAAGAACACTGAAGCTTTCTTT
TRBV7-9	.	.	TRBJ1-3	CASTPEANSGNTIYF	TGTGCCAGCACCCCGGAGGCAAACTCTGGAAACACCATATATTTT
TRBV5-4	TRBD1	.	TRBJ2-3	CASSRLTGEGGTDTQYF	TGTGCCAGCAGCCGCCTCACAGGGGAAGGGGGCACAGATACGCAGTATTTT
TRBV6-5	TRBD1	few	TRBJ2-1	CASSYPGTGANEQFF	TGTGCCAGCAGTTACCCAGGGACAGGGGCTAATGAGCAGTTCTTC
TRBV5-1	.	few	TRBJ1-1	CASSPAGTLNTEAFF	TGCGCCAGCAGCCCGGCCGGGACTTTGAACACTGAAGCTTTCTTT
TRBV28	.	few	TRBJ2-7	CASSFKSGSRREQYF	TGTGCCAGCAGTTTCAAGTCCGGGTCTCGGCGCGAGCAGTACTTC
TRBV9	TRBD2	.	TRBJ2-3	CASSVTSAGASPDTQYF	TGTGCCAGCAGCGTTACATCCGCGGGAGCCTCCCCAGATACGCAGTATTTT
TRBV7-7	.	.	TRBJ1-1	CASSPGGRTEAFF	TGTGCTAGCAGTCCGGGGGGGAGGACTGAAGCTTTCTTT
TRBV5-1	.	few	TRBJ1-2	CASSLGLGYGYTF	TGCGCCAGCAGCTTGGGTTTGGGTTATGGCTACACCTTC
TRBV29-1	TRBD2	few	TRBJ2-3	CSVGAGTSGHTDTQYF	TGCAGCGTTGGGGCGGGGACTAGCGGACACACAGATACGCAGTATTTT
TRBV19	.	.	TRBJ2-5	CASSISGPQETQYF	TGTGCCAGTAGTATATCCGGGCCTCAAGAGACCCAGTACTTC
TRBV27	.	.	TRBJ2-3	CASSSDQIGPAGEQYF	TGTGCCAGCAGTTCCGATCAAATAGGGCCCGCCGGGGAGCAGTATTTT
TRBV30	TRBD1	.	TRBJ2-7	CAWNRGYEQYF	TGTGCCTGGAACAGGGGCTACGAGCAGTACTTC
TRBV6-5	.	few	TRBJ1-3	CATQGFTGNTIYF	TGTGCCACGCAGGGGTTTACTGGAAACACCATATATTTT
TRBV6-1	TRBD2	few	TRBJ2-4	CASSAGGGAKNIQYF	TGTGCCAGCAGTGCCGGGGGAGGGGCCAAAAACATTCAGTACTTC
TRBV29-1	.	.	TRBJ1-1	CSVGRGEAFF	TGCAGCGTTGGTCGGGGTGAAGCTTTCTTT
TRBV5-6	.	few	TRBJ2-7	CASSLLDRTYEQYF	TGTGCCAGCAGCTTGCTGGACAGAACCTACGAGCAGTACTTC
TRBV28	.	.	TRBJ2-7	CASSAVKGSYEQYF	TGTGCCAGCAGTGCCGTGAAGGGTTCCTACGAGCAGTACTTC
TRBV18	TRBD1	many	TRBJ2-7	CASRDSSYEQYF	TGTGCCAGCCGGGACAGCTCCTACGAGCAGTACTTC
TRBV9	TRBD2	.	TRBJ2-5	CASSPRGGVEPRRETQYF	TGTGCCAGCAGCCCCCGGGGGGGAGTTGAACCACGTCGAGAGACCCAGTACTTC
TRBV9	.	few	TRBJ2-7	CASSVGRQTPEQYF	TGTGCCAGCAGCGTAGGTCGACAGACCCCTGAGCAGTACTTC
TRBV2	.	.	TRBJ1-1	CASSEFTEAFF	TGTGCCAGCAGTGAATTTACTGAAGCTTTCTTT
TRBV6-6	.	.	TRBJ1-5	CASTRDQGSNQPQHF	TGTGCCAGCACCCGGGACCAAGGGAGCAATCAGCCCCAGCATTTT
TRBV15	.	few	TRBJ2-2	CATSRGAPNTGELFF	TGTGCCACCAGCAGAGGGGCTCCAAACACCGGGGAGCTGTTTTTT
TRBV27	.	.	TRBJ2-1	CASSLRRDSYNEQFF	TGTGCCAGCAGTTTACGCAGGGACTCCTACAATGAGCAGTTCTTC
TRBV5-5	.	few	TRBJ1-6	CASSLGGQALHF	TGTGCCAGCAGCTTGGGTGGGCAGGCCCTCCACTTT
TRBV28	.	.	TRBJ1-1	CASSFPLRGSLSNTEAFF	TGTGCCAGCAGCTTTCCCCTTAGAGGTTCCCTGTCGAACACTGAAGCTTTCTTT
TRBV10-3	.	few	TRBJ2-5	CAISEGGQETQYF	TGTGCCATCAGTGAAGGGGGGCAAGAGACCCAGTACTTC
TRBV5-8	.	.	TRBJ2-7	CASSSFWGVGSYEQYF	TGTGCCAGCAGCTCCTTCTGGGGAGTCGGCTCCTACGAGCAGTACTTC
TRBV5-4	.	few	TRBJ2-3	CASSPPLAGTRWGRTDTQYF	TGTGCCAGCAGCCCCCCCCTTGCGGGTACCAGGTGGGGGCGGACAGATACGCAGTATTTT
TRBV29-1	TRBD1	.	TRBJ1-1	CSVGLQGLGTEAFF	TGCAGCGTTGGATTACAGGGGCTAGGCACTGAAGCTTTCTTT
TRBV6-1	TRBD1	few	TRBJ2-7	CASSEGGQGPYEQYF	TGTGCCAGCAGTGAAGGGGGACAGGGCCCCTACGAGCAGTACTTC
TRBV28	.	.	TRBJ2-3	CASTETSTDTQYF	TGTGCCAGCACCGAGACTAGCACAGATACGCAGTATTTT
TRBV18	TRBD1	.	TRBJ1-1	CASSENRGYTEAFF	TGTGCCAGCTCAGAAAACAGGGGGTACACTGAAGCTTTCTTT
TRBV18	.	.	TRBJ2-5	CASSALALQETQYF	TGTGCCAGCTCAGCACTAGCCTTACAAGAGACCCAGTACTTC
TRBV11-3	.	few	TRBJ2-1	CASSLVGGGYNEQFF	TGTGCCAGCAGCCTAGTAGGCGGAGGCTACAATGAGCAGTTCTTC
TRBV7-9	.	few	TRBJ1-3	CASRPGSGNTIYF	TGTGCCAGCAGGCCGGGCTCTGGAAACACCATATATTTT
TRBV25-1	.	.	TRBJ2-7	CASSGNQGGSYEQYF	TGTGCCAGCAGTGGAAATCAGGGTGGTTCCTACGAGCAGTACTTC
TRBV28	.	.	TRBJ1-2	CASHHSGVNYGYTF	TGTGCCAGCCACCACTCGGGAGTTAACTATGGCTACACCTTC
TRBV28	TRBD2	once	TRBJ2-3	CAITGGGAEDTQYF	TGTGCCATTACGGGCGGGGGGGCCGAAGATACGCAGTATTTT
TRBV27	TRBD1	.	TRBJ1-6	CASLQGQGNNSPLHF	TGTGCCAGCCTCCAGGGACAGGGGAATAATTCACCCCTCCACTTT
TRBV9	.	few	TRBJ2-1	CASSVTGNEQFF	TGTGCCAGCAGCGTAACTGGGAATGAGCAGTTCTTC
TRBV19	.	few	TRBJ1-1	CASSRLVGTEAFF	TGTGCCAGTAGTCGACTCGTGGGCACTGAAGCTTTCTTT
TRBV27	TRBD1	.	TRBJ1-1	CASRDRQGYTEAFF	TGTGCCAGCAGGGACCGACAGGGATACACTGAAGCTTTCTTT
TRBV7-9	.	few	TRBJ1-6	CASSLGPYNSPLHF	TGTGCCAGCAGCTTAGGGCCATATAATTCACCCCTCCACTTT
TRBV7-9	.	.	TRBJ2-7	CASSYIKDIYEQYF	TGTGCCAGCAGCTACATCAAGGATATCTACGAGCAGTACTTC
TRBV4-2	.	.	TRBJ2-1	CASSQEISYNEQFF	TGTGCCAGCAGCCAAGAGATCTCCTACAATGAGCAGTTCTTC
TRBV19	.	.	TRBJ1-2	CASSPSRDRAYGYTF	TGTGCCAGTAGTCCTTCACGGGACCGAGCCTATGGCTACACCTTC